The 14 T cell receptor beta chains given below trace back to one sample, sequenced in a study of cytomegalovirus exposure and HLA in healthy donors. The PCR was carried out with 60 Vbeta primers and 13 Jbeta primers. Some clones are missing from TCRdb's copy, which holds only in-frame ones; the method was immunoSEQ multiplex PCR. The data hold about 190,000 clones, with roughly 80% observed a single time. Sequenced sample: PBMCs. All receptors come from a man aged 50 to 59 in good health and CMV-seronegative.

V gene TRBV5-5 combines with J gene TRBJ2-2; D perhaps matches TRBD1 (5 bases). CDR1 and CDR2 from the germline V gene are SGHKS and YYEKEE (reference sequence). The CDR3 covers 12 residues. The germline V and J ends were trimmed by 4 bases and 6 bases, with 7 bases remaining between them. CDR3 coding DNA: TGTGCCAGCAGCCTGACAGCCGGGGAGCTGTTTTTT. Amino acids: CASSLTAGELFF.

This clone was found a few times. V and J are TRBV28 and TRBJ2-7, with a tentative D call TRBD2 (5 bases). The V end lost 6 bases, the J end lost 2 bases, and 17 bases lay between the germline ends. CDR1 and CDR2 (germline): MDHEN, SYDVKM. The CDR3 is made up of 15 amino acids. This CDR3 is CASRGGSKITYEQYF. In DNA form, the CDR3 reads TGTGCCAGCAGGGGCGGGTCTAAAATTACCTACGAGCAGTACTTC.

V and J are TRBV13 and TRBJ1-3; TRBD1 agrees at 8 bases. Unmatched junction bases numbered 6, after V lost 5 bases and J lost 0 bases. The CDR3 covers 16 residues. Germline V lookup: CDR1 PRHDT, CDR2 FYEKMQ (reference sequence). CDR3 sequence reads: CASSRDRSFSGNTIYF. CDR3 nucleotides: TGTGCCAGCAGCCGGGACAGGTCATTCTCTGGAAACACCATATATTTT.

V is TRBV25-1 and J is TRBJ2-5; 7 bases are shared with TRBD2. The J call may not be correct, given that the DNA end is closer to TRBJ2-7. Germline V gene data show CDR1 as MGHDK and CDR2 as SYGVNS. The length of the CDR3 is 17 residues. CDR3 protein: CASSVISARERSYEQYF. CDR3 sequence (DNA): TGTGCCAGCAGTGTCATTTCTGCGCGGGAGCGCTCCTACGAGCAGTACTTC.

V gene TRBV19 combines with J gene TRBJ1-5; D is uncertain. The CDR3 has 12 residues. With 0 bases removed from V and 7 bases from J, the gap between germline ends came to 4 bases. Germline CDR1 and CDR2: LNHDA and SQIVND (reference sequence). DNA for the CDR3: TGTGCCAGTAGTATAGATCTGCAGCCCCAGCATTTT. Its protein is CASSIDLQPQHF.

This clone was seen just once. The chain joins TRBV19 to TRBJ1-1; D gene unclear. Germline loops: CDR1 LNHDA, CDR2 SQIVND (reference sequence). The germline V and J ends were trimmed by 3 bases and 2 bases, with 16 bases remaining between them. The CDR3 is 16 residues long. CDR3 sequence: CASSMQAPVLNTEAFF. For the CDR3, the DNA is TGTGCCAGTAGTATGCAGGCCCCAGTACTCAACACTGAAGCTTTCTTT. Using reference TRBV19 and TRBJ1-1 for the parts outside the CDR3, the full variable domain is DGGITQSPKYLFRKEGQNVTLSCEQNLNHDAMYWYRQDPGQGLRLIYYSQIVNDFQKGDIAEGYSVSREKKESFPLTVTSAQKNPTAFYLCASSMQAPVLNTEAFFGQGTRLTVV.

In nucleotides, the CDR3 is TGTGCCAGCATACGACAGGGTCGGTCCTACGAGCAGTACTTC. It encodes CASIRQGRSYEQYF. The chain recombines TRBV2 with TRBJ2-7; 7 bases line up with TRBD1. V lost 7 bases, J lost 1 base, and 7 bases stayed unmatched. The CDR3 spans 14 residues. CDR1 and CDR2 from the germline V gene are SNHLY and FYNNEI.

V and J are TRBV29-1 and TRBJ2-7, with TRBD1 as a possible D gene (7 bases). CDR3 length: 13 residues. V gave up 7 bases and J gave up 7 bases, with 20 bases separating them. Germline-derived CDR1 and CDR2 are SQVTM and ANQGSEA. The CDR3 DNA reads as TGCAGCGGGGGGGTGACAGGGACGGGAGAGCAGTACTTC. Amino acid sequence: CSGGVTGTGEQYF.

The V gene is TRBV11-2, the J gene TRBJ2-2, with 11 bases matching TRBD2. Looked up from germline, CDR1 is SGHAT and CDR2 is FQNNGV. V shed 5 bases and J 6 bases; nucleotides not matched to a gene: 11. The CDR3 is made up of 17 amino acids. In DNA form, the CDR3 reads TGTGCCAGCAGCCCTGTGGGGGTAGCGGGGGGGGCCGGGGAGCTGTTTTTT. This translates into CASSPVGVAGGAGELFF.

The V call is TRBV5-4, the J call TRBJ2-5; 7 bases agree with TRBD2. The assigned J gene may be wrong: the sequence end matches TRBJ2-7 better. Germline V gene data show CDR1 as SGHNT and CDR2 as YYREEE (reference sequence). This CDR3 region has 16 residues. In nucleotides, the CDR3 is TGTGCCAGCAGCTTGGTCGGGCGGGGGTTGAACTACGAGCAGTACTTC. This encodes CASSLVGRGLNYEQYF.

With respect to this clone: The same CDR3 also results from other DNA sequences found in this sample. V gene TRBV4-3 combines with J gene TRBJ2-7, with TRBD1 as a possible D gene (5 bases). V was cut by 0 bases and J by 3 bases, with 6 bases left in between. CDR1 and CDR2 from the germline V gene are LGHNA and YSLEER. CDR3 length: 13 amino acids. This CDR3 is CASSQEQGYEQYF. The CDR3 DNA reads as TGCGCCAGCAGCCAAGAGCAGGGCTACGAGCAGTACTTC.

The sample holds a few counts of this clone. The chain recombines TRBV19 with TRBJ1-2, with 9 nucleotides matching TRBD1. The trim removed 2 bases at V and 8 bases at J, leaving 6 bases unmatched. The CDR3 totals 14 residues. CDR1 and CDR2 (germline): LNHDA, SQIVND (reference sequence). CDR3 sequence: CASSIRDRVGGYTF. CDR3 DNA: TGTGCCAGTAGTATAAGGGACAGGGTAGGCGGCTACACCTTC.

This rearrangement joins TRBV7-3 to TRBJ2-1, with D possibly being TRBD2 (5 bases). The CDR3 is 14 residues long. The germline V gene has CDR1 SGHTA and CDR2 FQGTGA. Trimming shortened V by 1 base and J by 8 bases, and 12 bases separated the two germline ends. CDR3 coding DNA: TGTGCCAGCAGCTTAAGTCCCGGGGTCGATGAGCAGTTCTTC. Its translation is CASSLSPGVDEQFF.

This chain uses TRBV27 with TRBJ2-3; 10 bases line up with TRBD1. The CDR3 is made up of 17 amino acids. The V segment lost 5 bases and the J segment 5 bases; nucleotides outside the gene matches: 13. Germline CDR1 is MNHEY and CDR2 is SMNVEV (reference sequence). This CDR3 is CASSISGTGALGDTQYF. CDR3 nucleotide sequence: TGTGCCAGCAGTATCTCCGGGACAGGGGCCCTGGGAGATACGCAGTATTTT.